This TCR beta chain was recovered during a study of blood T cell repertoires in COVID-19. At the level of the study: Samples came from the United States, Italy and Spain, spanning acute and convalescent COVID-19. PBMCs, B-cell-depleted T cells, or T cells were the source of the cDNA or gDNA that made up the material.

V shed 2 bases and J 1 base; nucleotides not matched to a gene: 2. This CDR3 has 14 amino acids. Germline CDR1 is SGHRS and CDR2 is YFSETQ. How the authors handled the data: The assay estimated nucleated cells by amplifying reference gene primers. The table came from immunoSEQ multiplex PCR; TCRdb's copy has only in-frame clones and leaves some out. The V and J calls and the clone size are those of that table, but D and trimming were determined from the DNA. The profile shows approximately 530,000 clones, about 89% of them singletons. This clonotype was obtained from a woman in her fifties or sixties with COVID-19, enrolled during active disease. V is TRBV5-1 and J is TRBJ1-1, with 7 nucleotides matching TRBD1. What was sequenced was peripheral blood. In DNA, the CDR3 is TGCGCCAGCAGCTTTGACAGGGAGAACACTGAAGCTTTCTTT. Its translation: CASSFDRENTEAFF.